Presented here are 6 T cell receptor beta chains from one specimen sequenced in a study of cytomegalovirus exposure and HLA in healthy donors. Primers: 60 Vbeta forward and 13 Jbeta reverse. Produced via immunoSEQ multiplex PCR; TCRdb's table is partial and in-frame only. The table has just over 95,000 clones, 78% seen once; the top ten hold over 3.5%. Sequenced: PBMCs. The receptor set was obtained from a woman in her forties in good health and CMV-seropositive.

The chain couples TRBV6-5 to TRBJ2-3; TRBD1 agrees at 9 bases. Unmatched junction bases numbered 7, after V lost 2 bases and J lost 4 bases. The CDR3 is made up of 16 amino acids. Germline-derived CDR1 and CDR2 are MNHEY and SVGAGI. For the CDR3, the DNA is TGTGCCAGCAGTTACGGGACAGGGATTGGCCCAGATACGCAGTATTTT. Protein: CASSYGTGIGPDTQYF.

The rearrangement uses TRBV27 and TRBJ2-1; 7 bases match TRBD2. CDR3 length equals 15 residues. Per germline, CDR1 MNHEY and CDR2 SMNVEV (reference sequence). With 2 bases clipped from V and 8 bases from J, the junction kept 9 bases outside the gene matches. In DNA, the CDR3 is TGTGCCAGCAGTTTACGCGGGAGTGACTTTCATGAGCAGTTCTTC. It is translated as CASSLRGSDFHEQFF.

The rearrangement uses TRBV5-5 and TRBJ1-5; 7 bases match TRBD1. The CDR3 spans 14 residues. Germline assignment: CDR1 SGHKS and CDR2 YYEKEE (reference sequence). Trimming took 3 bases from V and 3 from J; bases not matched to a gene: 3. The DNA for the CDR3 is TGTGCCAGCAGCTCCGGACAGGACAATCAGCCCCAGCATTTT. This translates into CASSSGQDNQPQHF.

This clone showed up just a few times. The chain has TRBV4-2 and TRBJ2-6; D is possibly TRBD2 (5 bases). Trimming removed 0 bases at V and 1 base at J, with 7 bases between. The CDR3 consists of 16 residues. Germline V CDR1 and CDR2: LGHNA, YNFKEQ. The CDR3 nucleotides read TGTGCCAGCAGCCAAGAGTCGGGGTCTGGGGCCAACGTCCTGACTTTC. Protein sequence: CASSQESGSGANVLTF.

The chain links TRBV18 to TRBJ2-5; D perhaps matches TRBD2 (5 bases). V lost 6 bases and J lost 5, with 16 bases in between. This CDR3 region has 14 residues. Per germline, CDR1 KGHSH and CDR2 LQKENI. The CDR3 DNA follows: TGTGCCAGCTCGTTGGGCTCGGGGATTGAGACCCAGTACTTC. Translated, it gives CASSLGSGIETQYF.

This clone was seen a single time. CDR3 sequence reads: CASRQREVSYEQYF. DNA for the CDR3: TGTGCCAGCAGGCAGAGGGAGGTCTCCTACGAGCAGTACTTC. V gene TRBV6-1 combines with J gene TRBJ2-7; TRBD2 might be the D (6 bases). This CDR3 has 14 residues. Trimming pared 6 bases from V and 0 bases from J, leaving 12 bases between. The germline V gene has CDR1 MNHNS and CDR2 SASEGT.